This T cell receptor beta chain stems from a study of shared clonotypes between healthy human individuals (dated by TCRdb to 2018 to 2020). Concerning the study at large: Two women and three men aged 18 to 49 years were included in the cohort. For each donor, three plates each were used for CD4 naive and CD4 memory, two plates were used for CD8 naive, and one plate was used for CD8 memory. Different laboratories and diverse techniques were used to prepare libraries and sequence TCR repertoires, to increase sequencing depth and limit assay-specific biases. To estimate repertoire size and how much clonotypes are shared between individuals, the study performed deep sequencing of blood TCR repertoires from about 5 healthy adults. Leukapheresis yielded between about 0.9 and 8.9 billion PBMCs per donor. Study-level results and caveats: Rarefaction of sorted-subset datasets indicated incomplete sequencing despite the large sequencing depth. Because the study included a small number of donors, the genetic and exposure-history diversity represented was limited. Pairwise subsampling indicated that sequencing depth was expected to affect the degree of clonotype sharing among donors. Only blood was sampled, and tissue TCR repertoires likely differ from those in blood. Higher generation probabilities were observed for clonotypes shared by all four sorted-subset donors than for non-shared clonotypes. Sharing across a few donors was observed for around 5% of naive CD4, under 4% of naive CD8, about 2.3% of memory CD4, and around 0.4% of memory CD8 clonotypes. Estimated clonotype richness was generally larger for naive than for memory subsets.

TCR CDR3 regions were amplified from genomic DNA by multiplex PCR using the deep immunoSEQ assay. For each cell subset, the extracted genomic DNA was distributed evenly across all wells of several immunoSEQ 96-well plates, and each plate served as one replicate. For sorted subsets, 200 to 250 ng of genomic DNA, equivalent to 25,000 to 35,000 T cell genomes, went into each replicate PCR. The purified libraries were quantified using a Qubit 3.0 fluorometer, sized with a Bioanalyzer 2100, and then quantified again using the KAPA Library Quantification kit. Each immunoSEQ 96-well plate was sequenced on its own single-read 150-cycle Illumina NextSeq 550 flow cell. Per the authors' processing: Because only junctional sequences without quality scores were contained in the immunoSEQ output, filtering matching that applied to full-length reads could not be performed. Sequences were annotated with PyIR, a Python wrapper for IgBLAST v1.9, and V/J genes and CDR3 were assigned using IMGT germline references. Reads with weak V/J assignments (E-value above 1e-6), missing CDR3, stop codons, out-of-frame junctions, or ambiguous translated residues were removed. A V3J clonotype was defined by an identical inferred V gene, J gene, and CDR3 amino acid sequence. Percentage overlap between repertoires was computed as shared unique clonotypes divided by the size of the smaller repertoire. Richness of each repertoire was evaluated using RTK rarefaction, the Chao1 estimator, and Recon v2.1 estimates of unobserved clonotypes. OLGA was used to compute generation probabilities for all TCRbeta clonotypes that the gDNA method yielded from a few donors. Held by TCRdb, this immuneACCESS table contains in-frame sequences only and omits some clones. Under half of the omission traces to an unresolved V gene where checked; the cause of the rest is unknown. V and J calls and clone size are copied from that table; D and trimming were computed from the DNA. The sample table shows over a million clones, and approximately 98% are seen once. The ten largest clonotypes hold about 0.4% of the sample.

The germline V gene gives CDR1 as SNHLY and CDR2 as FYNNEI. For this chain, trimming is 7 bases at the V end and 4 bases at the J end, and the number of junction bases without a gene match is 5. The CDR3 spans 13 residues, from the cysteine through the phenylalanine. The retained sequence is limited to the CDR3, 39 bases, with the frame set at the first base. Comments on this clone: It has no known antigen specificity. Base qualities are not provided; no much larger clone lies one nucleotide away.

The donors were healthy, HIV-negative adults with no recently reported acute infections or vaccinations. Every donor was a Caucasian adult residing in Nashville, Tennessee, USA. CD4+ T cells were enriched by magnetic negative selection; naive cells were then positively selected on CD45RA, and the negative fraction formed the memory subset. Blood was collected by leukapheresis, and PBMCs were isolated by Ficoll-Histopaque density gradient centrifugation and then cryopreserved in liquid nitrogen vapor phase. Purity and quantity of every magnetically sorted T cell population were checked by analytical flow cytometry. Genomic DNA was isolated from every sorted fraction and measured by UV absorbance on a Nanodrop 2000c.

The TCR originated in a man aged 30-40 years in good health. The chain is made from TRBV2 and TRBJ1-2; 8 of the junction bases match TRBD1. Material: naive CD4+ T cells sorted from blood. In light of the paper, this sample's cell subset or site label describes: CD45RA+ positively selected. The nucleotides read TGTGCCAGCACAGGGGGCGTCTCCTATGGCTACACCTTC. Translated, it gives CASTGGVSYGYTF. Extended through the reference TRBV2 and TRBJ1-2 proteins, this CDR3 yields the full variable domain: EPEVTQTPSHQVTQMGQEVILRCVPISNHLYFYWYRQILGQKVEFLVSFYNNEISEKSEIFDDQFSVERPDGSNFTLKIRSTKLEDSAMYFCASTGGVSYGYTFGSGTRLTVV.